Given below is one T cell receptor beta chain in context. This sample was taken from a study of cytotoxic CD8 clonotypes in ibrutinib-treated CLL. V gave up 4 bases and J gave up 0 bases; unmatched junction bases: 4. Germline CDR1 and CDR2: LNHNV and YYDKDF (reference sequence). CDR3 length: 16 residues. Profiled with immunoSEQ multiplex PCR; TCRdb holds only in-frame clones, not every one. The sample consists of approximately 340,000 clones, 67% of them appearing once. Here the sequenced sample was PBMCs, taken after 36 months of ibrutinib treatment. The receptor's source is a human donor with chronic lymphocytic leukemia. The rearrangement links TRBV15 to TRBJ2-2; 8 nucleotides match TRBD1. CDR3 sequence reads: CATSTYRGTNTGELFF. DNA for the CDR3: TGTGCCACCAGCACGTACAGGGGGACGAACACCGGGGAGCTGTTTTTT.